Below, 22 T cell receptor beta chains from the same sample are listed, as sequenced in a study of early T cells in non-severe SARS-CoV-2 infection (dated by TCRdb to the early 2020s). Libraries were prepared through 5' RACE. Sequencing took place on a NextSeq 500. The public sequencing data were trimmed at Q25 with fastp and processed into clonotypes with MiXCR by TCRdb, which kept only in-frame beta chains. Identical CDR3 protein sequences are pooled into one entry, listed with their most common genes and DNA. Here the sample has tens of thousands of distinct CDR3 sequences; 5.3% occur a single time. Roughly 27% of the sample is in the top ten clones. The material sequenced was whole blood. The origin of the receptors is an adult who was a healthcare worker with PCR-confirmed SARS-CoV-2 infection or an uninfected control (not recorded which).

This clonotype was detected a few times. The V and J genes are TRBV18 and TRBJ2-5; possible D gene TRBD2, 6 bases. Germline assignment: CDR1 KGHSH and CDR2 LQKENI. V was pared by 3 bases and J by 5 bases, with 13 bases between. The CDR3 consists of 14 residues. The CDR3 DNA follows: TGTGCCAGCTCACCCTTTCGCGGGGAGGAGACCCAGTACTTC. Protein sequence: CASSPFRGEETQYF.

The rearrangement links TRBV5-4 to TRBJ2-3; tentatively, D is TRBD2 (6 bases). This CDR3 spans 17 amino acids. Trimming cost V 0 bases and J 5 bases, with 19 bases left between them. Germline CDR1 reads SGHNT; CDR2 reads YYREEE (reference sequence). CDR3 sequence: CASSLDPSGGAGDTQYF. CDR3 in DNA: TGTGCCAGCAGCTTGGATCCCTCAGGAGGGGCTGGAGATACGCAGTATTTT.

This clonotype turned up a few times. The genes are TRBV20-1 and TRBJ2-2; weak D call: TRBD1 (6 bases). The germline V and J ends were trimmed by 3 bases and 1 base, with 9 bases remaining between them. The CDR3 sequence is 14 residues long. The V gene's germline CDR1 is DFQATT and CDR2 SNEGSKA (reference sequence). CDR3 sequence reads: CSASRGWNTGELFF. CDR3 in DNA: TGCAGTGCTAGCAGGGGCTGGAACACCGGGGAGCTGTTTTTT.

This clonotype has more than one count but fewer than ten. The chain couples TRBV11-2 to TRBJ2-7; D might be TRBD2 (5 bases). Germline V gene data show CDR1 as SGHAT and CDR2 as FQNNGV. Trimming took 2 bases from V and 3 from J, leaving 11 bases between them. The CDR3 spans 14 residues. CDR3 nucleotide sequence: TGTGCCAGCAGCTTATACGAGGGAATCTACGAGCAGTACTTC. Protein product: CASSLYEGIYEQYF.

Ten or more counts support this clonotype. The CDR3 sequence is CASSPLDDGRASNEQFF. CDR3 sequence (DNA): TGTGCCAGCAGTCCCCTTGATGACGGGAGGGCCTCCAATGAGCAGTTCTTC. The chain joins TRBV28 to TRBJ2-1; 8 bases are a match to TRBD2. In germline, CDR1 is MDHEN, CDR2 SYDVKM. The CDR3 is 17 residues long. Trimming took 5 bases from V and 6 from J; bases not matched to a gene: 15.

This clonotype has a handful of counts. The genes are TRBV24-1 and TRBJ2-1; 8 nucleotides align to TRBD1. The ends lost 5 bases at V and 9 bases at J; junction bases unmatched: 8. CDR1 KGHDR and CDR2 SFDVKD come from the germline V gene. The CDR3 extends over 14 amino acids. The CDR3 sequence: CATSARGRDIEQFF. The CDR3 nucleotides read TGTGCCACCAGTGCCAGGGGGCGCGATATTGAGCAGTTCTTC.

This clonotype occurred many times. The rearrangement joins TRBV6-5 to TRBJ2-1; 10 bases fit TRBD2. The V gene's germline CDR1 is MNHEY and CDR2 SVGAGI. With 7 bases clipped from V and 1 base from J, the junction kept 4 bases outside the gene matches. The CDR3 sequence is 15 residues long. CDR3: CASIGAGGSYNEQFF. CDR3 sequence (DNA): TGTGCCAGCATTGGAGCGGGGGGGTCCTACAATGAGCAGTTCTTC.

This clonotype was counted ten times or more. The J gene is TRBJ2-5, the V gene TRBV20-1, with unresolved D. The CDR3 spans 11 residues. Germline assignment: CDR1 DFQATT and CDR2 SNEGSKA (reference sequence). The V end lost 4 bases, the J end lost 10 bases, and 13 bases lay between the germline ends. Written as DNA, the CDR3 is TGCAGTGCTACCGCCCATTGGGGCCAGTACTTC. Translating it yields CSATAHWGQYF.

There are many counts of this clonotype. CDR3 nucleotides: TGTGCCAGCAGTTCTTATTCCGGGACAGGGGGAGAGACCCAGTACTTC. It specifies CASSSYSGTGGETQYF. This chain connects TRBV12-3 or TRBV12-4 to TRBJ2-5; 11 positions agree with TRBD1. Trimming took 4 bases from V and 4 from J; bases not matched to a gene: 8. This CDR3 comprises 16 residues.

This clonotype was detected ten times or more. V gene TRBV5-4 combines with J gene TRBJ2-3; TRBD2 matches 11 bases. CDR1 is SGHNT, CDR2 YYREEE, per germline (reference sequence). With V trimmed by 3 bases and J by 0 bases, 6 bases remained unmatched. The CDR3 covers 17 residues. CDR3 DNA sequence: TGTGCCAGCAGCTCCCGACTAGCGGGGACTAGCACAGATACGCAGTATTTT. Translation: CASSSRLAGTSTDTQYF.

At least ten counts were recorded for this clonotype. DNA of the CDR3: TGTGCCAGCAGTTTAAGTAGTCAGGGAGCCAACGTCCTGACTTTC. Translating gives CASSLSSQGANVLTF. The chain carries TRBV12-3 or TRBV12-4 and TRBJ2-6, with D perhaps matching TRBD1 (5 bases). V was pared by 2 bases and J by 7 bases, with 12 bases between. CDR3 length equals 15 residues.

This clonotype was recorded only once. The chain combines TRBV7-8 with TRBJ2-3; D tentatively reads TRBD1 or TRBD2 (7 bases each). This CDR3 is 17 amino acids long. Germline CDR1 SGHVS, CDR2 FQNEAQ. V was cut by 5 bases and J by 3 bases, with 21 bases left in between. CDR3: CASSQGGGGGMTDTQYF. As DNA, the CDR3 is TGTGCCAGCAGCCAGGGGGGCGGGGGCGGAATGACAGATACGCAGTATTTT.

The sample holds many counts of this clonotype. The J gene is TRBJ2-1, the V gene TRBV20-1, with D unclear. This CDR3 contains 11 residues. Trimming pared 3 bases from V and 6 bases from J, leaving 6 bases between. Germline V CDR1 and CDR2: DFQATT, SNEGSKA (reference sequence). The CDR3 is CSASGPNEQFF. The CDR3 DNA is TGCAGTGCTAGCGGACCCAATGAGCAGTTCTTC.

There are many counts of this clonotype. The chain carries TRBV10-2 and TRBJ2-5; 10 bases agree with TRBD2. The J segment lost 1 base and the V segment lost 2 bases, leaving 4 bases of the junction unmatched. This CDR3 has 16 residues. Germline V gene lookup returns CDR1 WSHSY and CDR2 SAAADI. The chain's CDR3 is CASSETLAGTQETQYF. CDR3 DNA sequence: TGCGCCAGCAGTGAGACACTAGCGGGGACCCAAGAGACCCAGTACTTC.

This clonotype was counted ten times or more. The chain has TRBV5-1 and TRBJ2-3; 7 nucleotides agree with TRBD2. The germline gives CDR1 SGHRS, CDR2 YFSETQ. Germline trimming cut 2 bases from V and 4 bases from J; bases unmatched to any gene: 4. CDR3 length: 14 residues. In DNA, the CDR3 is TGCGCCAGCAGCTTCGGACTAGATGCAGATACGCAGTATTTT. Protein product: CASSFGLDADTQYF.

This clonotype was observed a few times. The chain couples TRBV28 to TRBJ1-3; D might be TRBD1 (5 bases). Germline loops: CDR1 MDHEN, CDR2 SYDVKM. Trimming stripped 3 bases from V and 9 bases from J, with 12 bases between. This CDR3 region has 13 residues. The CDR3 DNA sequence: TGTGCCAGCAGTTTGGGGGAATGGAGCACCATATATTTT. Translated, it gives CASSLGEWSTIYF.

The table lists this clonotype with many counts. The chain has TRBV7-2 and TRBJ2-7, with D uncertain. Trimming shortened V by 2 bases and J by 2 bases, and 13 bases separated the two germline ends. This CDR3 is built from 15 residues. Germline V gene sequence: CDR1 SGHTA, CDR2 FQGNSA. As DNA, the CDR3 is TGTGCCAGCAGCTTATCTATCGGCGCAGCCTACGAGCAGTACTTC. It yields the protein CASSLSIGAAYEQYF. The full variable domain, rest sourced from reference TRBV7-2 and TRBJ2-7, is GAGVSQSPSNKVTEKGKDVELRCDPISGHTALYWYRQSLGQGLEFLIYFQGNSAPDKSGLPSDRFSAERTGGSVSTLTIQRTQQEDSAVYLCASSLSIGAAYEQYFGPGTRLTVT.

The chain employs TRBV3-1 and TRBJ1-2; D remains ambiguous. Germline V CDR1 and CDR2: LGHDT, YNNKEL (reference sequence). There are 16 residues in the CDR3. V was trimmed by 4 bases and J by 8 bases, leaving 23 bases between them. CDR3 loop: CASSRIQSHGVGGYTF. In DNA form, the CDR3 reads TGTGCCAGCAGCCGAATTCAGTCCCATGGAGTCGGAGGCTACACCTTC.

The chain joins TRBV4-1 to TRBJ2-1, with TRBD2 identical over 10 bases. Trimming at V came to 1 base and at J to 1 base, leaving 1 base not matched to a gene. CDR1 and CDR2 from the germline V gene are MGHRA and YSYEKL. CDR3 length: 16 amino acids. The CDR3 DNA sequence: TGCGCCAGCAGCCAAGGGACTAGCGGTTCCTACAATGAGCAGTTCTTC. This encodes CASSQGTSGSYNEQFF.

In this sample, this clonotype turned up many times. V is TRBV20-1 and J is TRBJ2-5, with D tentatively TRBD1 or TRBD2 (6 bases each). CDR3 size: 15 residues. CDR1 is DFQATT, CDR2 SNEGSKA, per germline (reference sequence). V shed 3 bases and J shed 8 bases, with 22 bases lying between them. The CDR3 nucleotides are TGCAGTGCTAGTAGTCACCCGGGGGCCATGACAACCCAGTACTTC. Amino acid sequence: CSASSHPGAMTTQYF.

This clonotype was seen at least ten times. One junction end disagrees with the germline gene, perhaps due to a read error. The V and J genes are TRBV6-5 and TRBJ1-6, with D hard to call. Germline assignment: CDR1 MNHEY and CDR2 SVGAGI. CDR3 size: 17 residues. CDR3 amino acids: CASSYSPGPGTNSPLHF. CDR3 DNA: TGTGCCAGCAGTTACTCTCCGGGCCCAGGAACCAATTCACCCCTCCATTTT.

Many counts were recorded for this clonotype. The rearrangement joins TRBV6-2 or TRBV6-3 to TRBJ2-1; 7 positions agree with TRBD2. This CDR3 is 15 amino acids long. V lost 0 bases to trimming and J lost 15 bases; unmatched junction nucleotides: 14. Germline CDR1 is MNHEY and CDR2 is SVGEGT. The CDR3 sequence: CASSYSDHRTRAPFF. The CDR3 DNA reads TGTGCCAGCAGTTACTCGGACCATAGGACTAGGGCGCCGTTCTTC.